Listed below are T cell receptor beta chains from one sample, sequenced in a study of CD8+ T cells in alopecia areata. TCRdb's copy holds only in-frame clones and misses some; the assay was immunoSEQ multiplex PCR. Of 150,000 to 250,000 clones in the sample, around 56% were seen once. The sequencing here drew on CD4+ T cells sorted from blood, taken at week 4, from a patient treated with tofacitinib. The receptors shown here come from a human donor with alopecia areata. Both conserved end residues are part of each CDR3. D genes are given only for firm matches. Some rows have no size entry. The others give once, few or many, or a class for an expanded clone.

cdr3_aa cdr3_nt cdr3_length clone_size d_call j_call v_call
CASSQDRGNEQFF TGTGCCAGCAGCCAAGACAGGGGCAATGAGCAGTTCTTC 13 . TRBD1 TRBJ2-1 TRBV11-1
CASSSGQGWNTEAFF TGCGCCAGCAGCTCAGGACAGGGATGGAACACTGAAGCTTTCTTT 15 few TRBD1 TRBJ1-1 TRBV5-1
CASMAPGRISNQPQHF TGTGCCAGTATGGCCCCGGGACGGATAAGCAATCAGCCCCAGCATTTT 16 few . TRBJ1-5 TRBV19
CAWRPLETGGGETQYF TGTGCCTGGAGGCCCCTCGAAACGGGGGGAGGAGAGACCCAGTACTTC 16 . TRBD2 TRBJ2-5 TRBV30
CASSFQIGEQFF TGTGCCAGCAGTTTCCAGATAGGTGAGCAGTTCTTC 12 . . TRBJ2-1 TRBV28
CAWSVRGGFGDEQFF TGTGCCTGGAGTGTCAGAGGGGGCTTTGGCGATGAGCAGTTCTTC 15 . TRBD1 TRBJ2-1 TRBV30
CASSRGTDGYTF TGCGCCAGCAGCCGTGGGACGGATGGCTACACCTTC 12 . . TRBJ1-2 TRBV5-1
CASSLVLGNTEAFF TGTGCCAGCAGCTTAGTTCTGGGGAACACTGAAGCTTTCTTT 14 . . TRBJ1-1 TRBV11-2
CASSLSLGQGRGQYF TGCGCCAGCAGCTTGAGCCTCGGACAGGGGAGAGGGCAGTACTTC 15 few TRBD1 TRBJ2-7 TRBV5-1
CASSWDRDEQYF TGTGCCAGCAGCTGGGACAGGGACGAGCAGTACTTC 12 . TRBD1 TRBJ2-7 TRBV5-6
CASRTVSGNTIYF TGTGCCAGTAGAACGGTCTCTGGAAACACCATATATTTT 13 . . TRBJ1-3 TRBV19
CASSPGGRLYGYTF TGTGCCAGCAGTCCTGGGGGACGGCTCTATGGCTACACCTTC 14 . . TRBJ1-2 TRBV27
CASSSTVSGNTIYF TGTGCCAGCAGCTCGACAGTCTCTGGAAACACCATATATTTT 14 . . TRBJ1-3 TRBV7-6
CASSGRQWDRSGNTIYF TGTGCCAGCAGCGGACGACAATGGGACCGCTCTGGAAACACCATATATTTT 17 few . TRBJ1-3 TRBV7-6
CSVEVDSPGTQYF TGCAGCGTAGAAGTGGACAGCCCGGGGACCCAGTACTTC 13 few . TRBJ2-5 TRBV29-1
CSVLTGFEAFF TGCAGCGTTCTGACAGGCTTTGAAGCTTTCTTT 11 . . TRBJ1-1 TRBV29-1
CSTRQGASNEQYF TGCAGCACCCGACAGGGGGCAAGCAACGAGCAGTACTTC 13 . TRBD1 TRBJ2-7 TRBV29-1
CAWSLKTGANTEAFF TGTGCCTGGAGTCTCAAGACAGGGGCGAACACTGAAGCTTTCTTT 15 . TRBD1 TRBJ1-1 TRBV30
CSASTDSYEQYF TGCAGCGCCTCGACAGACTCCTACGAGCAGTACTTC 12 . . TRBJ2-7 TRBV29-1
CASSLLRGSYEQYF TGTGCCAGCAGTTTACTCAGGGGATCCTACGAGCAGTACTTC 14 . . TRBJ2-7 TRBV28
CASSLGQGYGYTF TGTGCCAGCAGCTTAGGACAGGGCTATGGCTACACCTTC 13 . TRBD1 TRBJ1-2 TRBV7-9
CASTLALAGEYEQYF TGTGCCAGCACTCTTGCCCTAGCGGGGGAATACGAGCAGTACTTC 15 . TRBD2 TRBJ2-7 TRBV28
CASSYSGRGNTEAFF TGTGCCAGCAGTTACTCGGGGAGGGGGAACACTGAAGCTTTCTTT 15 few . TRBJ1-1 TRBV6-5
CASSVDPGGTYGYTF TGTGCCAGCAGCGTAGACCCAGGGGGAACCTATGGCTACACCTTC 15 . TRBD1 TRBJ1-2 TRBV9